The 21 T cell receptor beta chains below come from one sample, sequenced in a study of response to subunit inactivated influenza vaccine. TCRdb analysed the RT-PCR reads with MiXCR anew, one entry per CDR3 protein. The profile covers around 530,000 distinct CDR3 sequences, with approximately 16% appearing a single time and about 3% taken by the ten largest. Material: CD4+ T cells sorted from PBMCs, obtained around 25 months after vaccination. Receptors originate from a man in his fifties or sixties who received an inactivated influenza vaccine.

The table lists this clonotype with many counts. V usage is TRBV3-1 and J usage is TRBJ1-5; no clear D gene. The CDR3 is 14 residues long. Germline CDR1 reads LGHDT; CDR2 reads YNNKEL (reference sequence). V lost 3 bases, J lost 2 bases, and 8 bases lay in between. The CDR3 loop reads CASSQGSGNQPQHF. Here the CDR3 DNA reads TGTGCCAGCAGCCAGGGGTCAGGCAATCAGCCCCAGCATTTT.

V and J are TRBV4-2 and TRBJ2-1; 11 bases are shared with TRBD2. Germline CDR1 and CDR2: LGHNA and YNFKEQ. The CDR3 consists of 16 residues. V was pared by 4 bases and J by 4 bases, with 6 bases of the junction left unmatched. CDR3 in amino acids: CASSLVAGGGYNEQFF. CDR3 nucleotide sequence: TGTGCCAGCAGCCTCGTAGCGGGGGGGGGATACAATGAGCAGTTCTTC.

This clonotype showed up just a few times. The chain joins TRBV11-2 to TRBJ1-5; no clear D. V was cut by 4 bases and J by 0 bases, with 13 bases left in between. Germline lookup yields CDR1 SGHAT and CDR2 FQNNGV. CDR3 size: 16 residues. The DNA of the CDR3 is TGTGCCAGCAGCTGGCACCGAGGTAATAGCAATCAGCCCCAGCATTTT. Protein sequence: CASSWHRGNSNQPQHF.

The genes are TRBV4-1 and TRBJ2-7, with TRBD1 matching over 8 bases. The CDR3 spans 16 residues. Germline V gene data show CDR1 as MGHRA and CDR2 as YSYEKL. Trimming removed 1 base from V and 4 bases from J; junction bases left unmatched: 9. The CDR3 region has the DNA TGCGCCAGCAGCCAAGCCTTGACAGGGGCACGATACGAGCAGTACTTC. Amino acids: CASSQALTGARYEQYF.

This clonotype was recorded many times. The chain carries TRBV7-2 and TRBJ1-2; D is possibly TRBD1 (5 bases). The length of the CDR3 is 13 residues. Germline CDR1 is SGHTA and CDR2 is FQGNSA. Trimming removed 1 base at V and 8 bases at J, with 11 bases between. This CDR3 reads CASSLVGGVGYTF. The DNA of the CDR3 is TGTGCCAGCAGCTTAGTTGGGGGAGTGGGCTACACCTTC.

The chain uses TRBV14 and TRBJ2-3, with a possible D match to TRBD2 (6 bases). The CDR3 is made up of 21 amino acids. The germline V gene encodes CDR1 SGHDN and CDR2 FVKESK. V lost 1 base, J lost 5 bases, and 31 bases lay in between. The DNA for the CDR3 is TGTGCCAGCAGCCAAGGGAGGATTGTAACGGGGGAAATTGGCCCGAAAGATACGCAGTATTTT. This gives the protein CASSQGRIVTGEIGPKDTQYF.

The CDR3 sequence is CASSVSTGRSEKLFF. CDR3 nucleotides: TGTGCCAGCAGCGTAAGCACTGGACGATCAGAAAAACTGTTTTTT. The gene calls are TRBV9 and TRBJ1-4; D is uncertain. Between the trimmed V and J ends, which lost 1 base and 8 bases, there was a span of 15 bases. CDR1 SGDLS and CDR2 YYNGEE come from the germline V gene. There are 15 residues in the CDR3.

In this sample, this clonotype turned up a few times. The chain joins TRBV5-5 to TRBJ1-2; a possible D gene is TRBD1 (6 bases). Germline CDR1 SGHKS, CDR2 YYEKEE (reference sequence). The CDR3 is 13 amino acids. Deletions cut 2 bases from V and 6 bases from J, with 11 bases between. CDR3 in DNA: TGTGCCAGCAGCTTACAGGGACAAAATGGCTACACCTTC. Amino acid sequence: CASSLQGQNGYTF.

The chain joins TRBV20-1 to TRBJ2-1, with TRBD2 identical over 7 bases. The CDR3 contains 14 residues. The ends lost 2 bases at V and 5 bases at J; junction bases unmatched: 6. Germline CDR1 reads DFQATT; CDR2 reads SNEGSKA (reference sequence). CDR3 sequence reads: CSARSLAVNNEQFF. Here the CDR3 DNA reads TGCAGTGCTAGAAGTCTAGCGGTCAACAATGAGCAGTTCTTC.

The J gene is TRBJ2-5, the V gene TRBV6-5, with D perhaps matching TRBD2 (5 bases). This CDR3 has 18 amino acids. Trimming shortened V by 0 bases and J by 1 base, and 18 bases separated the two germline ends. Looked up from germline, CDR1 is MNHEY and CDR2 is SVGAGI. Written as DNA, the CDR3 is TGTGCCAGCAGTTACTCCCCTAGAGGGCAGGATCTCCAAGAGACCCAGTACTTC. This codes for CASSYSPRGQDLQETQYF.

The sample holds a few counts of this clonotype. This chain connects TRBV7-2 to TRBJ2-1; possibly TRBD2 for D (6 bases). Looked up from germline, CDR1 is SGHTA and CDR2 is FQGNSA. The CDR3 totals 14 residues. Trimming left V 1 base short and J 7 bases short, with 11 bases between. The chain's CDR3 is CASSLGTKTNEQFF. The DNA for the CDR3 is TGTGCCAGCAGCTTAGGGACTAAAACTAATGAGCAGTTCTTC.

At least ten counts were recorded for this clonotype. This chain joins TRBV20-1 and TRBJ2-7, with 7 bases lining up with TRBD1. CDR1 is DFQATT and CDR2 is SNEGSKA in the germline V gene (reference sequence). The CDR3 has 13 residues. V lost 1 base, J lost 2 bases, and 2 bases stayed unmatched. The DNA for the CDR3 is TGCAGTGCTAGAGGGGACAGCCCCTACGAGCAGTACTTC. It yields the protein CSARGDSPYEQYF.

This clonotype turned up a few times. The chain's CDR3 is CASSVLAGGPGETQYF. The DNA of the CDR3 is TGTGCCAGCAGCGTCTTAGCGGGAGGGCCTGGGGAGACCCAGTACTTC. The chain employs TRBV9 and TRBJ2-5; 11 bases are a match to TRBD2. CDR1 SGDLS and CDR2 YYNGEE come from the germline V gene. The CDR3 spans 16 residues. The V gene end was trimmed by 2 bases and the J gene end by 5 bases; junction bases not matched to a gene: 8.

The chain couples TRBV20-1 to TRBJ2-7; tentatively, D is TRBD2 (6 bases). V was shortened by 4 bases and J by 0 bases, with 10 bases between the two germline ends. Per the germline V gene, CDR1 is DFQATT and CDR2 is SNEGSKA (reference sequence). There are 13 residues in the CDR3. CDR3 coding DNA: TGCAGTGCTACGGGGGAGATCTCCTACGAGCAGTACTTC. Its protein is CSATGEISYEQYF.

V is TRBV7-2 and J is TRBJ1-6; 7 bases fit TRBD1. The V and J ends lost 2 bases and 7 bases, in that order; junction bases with no gene match: 5. The length of the CDR3 is 15 residues. The V gene's germline CDR1 is SGHTA and CDR2 FQGNSA. CDR3 protein: CASSLSHRGNSPLHF. As DNA, the CDR3 is TGTGCCAGCAGCTTAAGTCACAGGGGAAATTCACCCCTCCACTTT. Drawing the rest from reference TRBV7-2 and TRBJ1-6, the complete variable domain is GAGVSQSPSNKVTEKGKDVELRCDPISGHTALYWYRQSLGQGLEFLIYFQGNSAPDKSGLPSDRFSAERTGGSVSTLTIQRTQQEDSAVYLCASSLSHRGNSPLHFGNGTRLTVT.

The gene calls are TRBV11-2 and TRBJ2-5; D is undetermined. The germline V gene encodes CDR1 SGHAT and CDR2 FQNNGV. This CDR3 is built from 15 residues. Between the trimmed V and J ends, which lost 1 base and 2 bases, there was a span of 11 bases. CDR3 loop: CASSLGLEGQETQYF. The DNA of the CDR3 is TGTGCCAGCAGCTTAGGGTTAGAAGGGCAAGAGACCCAGTACTTC.

This clonotype appeared a few times. V is TRBV7-2 and J is TRBJ2-4, with D possibly being TRBD2 (6 bases). V lost 4 bases and J lost 7, with 14 bases in between. Germline V CDR1 and CDR2: SGHTA, FQGNSA. This CDR3 has 14 amino acids. For the CDR3, the DNA is TGTGCCAGCAGCTCGGGACTCGGGCGGAACATTCAGTACTTC. As protein: CASSSGLGRNIQYF.

The sample holds a few counts of this clonotype. The V and J genes are TRBV20-1 and TRBJ2-7; no clear D. Trimming left V 1 base short and J 2 bases short, with 12 bases between. Germline CDR1 reads DFQATT; CDR2 reads SNEGSKA (reference sequence). This CDR3 spans 14 amino acids. CDR3: CSARVHSFTYEQYF. The CDR3 nucleotides read TGCAGTGCTAGAGTCCACAGCTTCACCTACGAGCAGTACTTC.

This clonotype turned up a few times. This chain uses TRBV12-3 or TRBV12-4 with TRBJ2-7; a weak D match, TRBD1 (6 bases). The CDR3 totals 16 residues. V shed 3 bases and J shed 2 bases, with 17 bases lying between them. The CDR3 sequence: CASSFSPVRDTYEQYF. The CDR3 nucleotides are TGTGCCAGCAGTTTTTCCCCGGTCAGGGACACCTACGAGCAGTACTTC.

This chain uses TRBV7-9 with TRBJ1-1; 7 nucleotides agree with TRBD1. The CDR3 is 16 residues long. Per germline, CDR1 SEHNR and CDR2 FQNEAQ (reference sequence). V was clipped by 4 bases and J by 3 bases; unmatched bases: 11. The CDR3 DNA sequence: TGTGCCAGCAGCTCGGACGCTGACAGGGAATACACTGAAGCTTTCTTT. This encodes CASSSDADREYTEAFF. Full variable domain (remainder filled in from reference TRBV7-9 and TRBJ1-1): DTGVSQNPRHKITKRGQNVTFRCDPISEHNRLYWYRQTLGQGPEFLTYFQNEAQLEKSRLLSDRFSAERPKGSFSTLEIQRTEQGDSAMYLCASSSDADREYTEAFFGQGTRLTVV.

This clonotype was detected only a few times. CDR3 region: CASTGGDGSSYEQYF. The CDR3, as DNA: TGTGCCAGCACGGGTGGCGACGGGAGCTCCTACGAGCAGTACTTC. The gene calls are TRBV7-2 and TRBJ2-7; tentatively, D is TRBD2 (6 bases). CDR1 and CDR2 from the germline V gene are SGHTA and FQGNSA. Trimming cost V 7 bases and J 0 bases, with 16 bases left between them. CDR3 length: 15 residues.